This T cell receptor (beta chain) emerged from a study of T cells in tuberculosis. Study context: A South African cohort included IGRA-negative adolescents, latently infected IGRA-positive adolescents and adults with active tuberculosis. Overall study results and limits: The TCR-beta difference was not significant; alpha differences partly reflected length.

From germline, CDR1 is MNHNS and CDR2 SASEGT. The CDR3 loop spans 13 amino acids. V gave up 4 bases and J gave up 0 bases, with 7 bases separating them. As concerns this clone: No antigen is known for it.

Generated by immunoSEQ multiplex PCR, the TCRdb table keeps only in-frame clones and is missing some. The data contain fewer than 30,000 clones, about 92% of them seen just once; the ten biggest clones take up more than 4%. The chain is built from TRBV6-1 and TRBJ2-7; D remains ambiguous. Sample: PBMCs. The origin of this receptor is a donor aged 10 to 29 with latent tuberculosis or without tuberculosis infection. The CDR3 sequence is CASSVSSSYEQYF. CDR3 DNA: TGTGCCAGCAGTGTATCGAGCTCCTACGAGCAGTACTTC.